The 15 T cell receptor beta chains below all came from one sample that was sequenced in a study of beta chain features in type 1 diabetes. The whole isolated RNA underwent reverse transcription, so sequencing captured expressed TCRB transcripts. The repertoire was sequenced with immunoSEQ multiplex PCR; TCRdb's copy has only in-frame clones and lacks some. The table lists hundreds of thousands of clones, 17% of them singletons. Sequencing was carried out using naive CD4+ T cells from blood. The receptors shown here come from a woman under 30 in good health.

This clone was counted a few times. The chain is built from TRBV7-2 and TRBJ1-2, with TRBD1 as a possible D gene (5 bases). V was pared by 5 bases and J by 4 bases, with 14 bases between. CDR3 length: 14 residues. Germline CDR1 and CDR2: SGHTA and FQGNSA. The CDR3 loop reads CASSTQGAGYGYTF. CDR3 coding DNA: TGTGCCAGCAGCACCCAGGGCGCGGGCTATGGCTACACCTTC.

This chain uses TRBV7-2 with TRBJ1-5; 10 bases are a match to TRBD1. The CDR3 has 17 residues. The V segment lost 5 bases and the J segment 2 bases; nucleotides outside the gene matches: 9. Germline CDR1 and CDR2: SGHTA and FQGNSA. CDR3 bases: TGTGCCAGCAGCCGGGGCGCGACAGGGGGCGGCAATCAGCCCCAGCATTTT. Translation: CASSRGATGGGNQPQHF.

This clone was observed a handful of times. The gene calls are TRBV9 and TRBJ1-1; TRBD1 might be the D (6 bases). The CDR3 runs to 18 residues. The ends were cut back, 0 bases at V and 2 bases at J, with 20 bases in the middle. The germline gives CDR1 SGDLS, CDR2 YYNGEE. The CDR3 nucleotides read TGTGCCAGCAGCGTAGCTGGAGGGGGGGCGCTTGAAAACACTGAAGCTTTCTTT. Residues: CASSVAGGGALENTEAFF.

V and J are TRBV18 and TRBJ2-1; D is ambiguous. Per the germline V gene, CDR1 is KGHSH and CDR2 is LQKENI. The V and J ends lost 3 bases and 3 bases respectively, with 6 bases between them. The CDR3 is 13 amino acids. The DNA for the CDR3 is TGTGCCAGCTCACCGAACATCTACAATGAGCAGTTCTTC. It specifies CASSPNIYNEQFF.

The chain employs TRBV29-1 and TRBJ2-3; 9 nucleotides align to TRBD2. CDR3 length: 15 residues. CDR1 and CDR2 from the germline V gene are SQVTM and ANQGSEA. After removal of 1 base from V and 6 bases from J, the junction contained 8 bases not matched to a gene. The CDR3 DNA is TGCAGCGTTGAAGGAGCGGGAGGCCCCGTTGATACGCAGTATTTT. It yields the protein CSVEGAGGPVDTQYF.

In its sample, this clone was seen a few times. The V call is TRBV6-1, the J call TRBJ2-7; 8 nucleotides agree with TRBD1. Germline CDR1 reads MNHNS; CDR2 reads SASEGT. The CDR3 runs 15 residues. The V gene end was trimmed by 7 bases and the J gene end by 2 bases; junction bases not matched to a gene: 10. This CDR3 reads CASKGVNRGAYEQYF. The CDR3 nucleotides are TGTGCCAGCAAGGGTGTAAACAGGGGGGCCTACGAGCAGTACTTC.

The chain joins TRBV7-2 to TRBJ1-2; D is perhaps TRBD1 (5 bases). CDR1 is SGHTA and CDR2 is FQGNSA in the germline V gene. CDR3 length: 13 amino acids. V shed 6 bases and J shed 4 bases, with 12 bases lying between them. Written as DNA, the CDR3 is TGTGCCAGCAGGCCAGGGATGAGCTATGGCTACACCTTC. Amino acid sequence: CASRPGMSYGYTF.

The chain is built from TRBV10-3 and TRBJ2-7, with D possibly called TRBD1 or TRBD2 (6 bases each). Trimming stripped 8 bases from V and 3 bases from J, with 14 bases between. The CDR3 has 13 residues. Germline CDR1 and CDR2: ENHRY and SYGVKD. The CDR3 loop is CAIGMEGDYEQYF. CDR3 sequence (DNA): TGTGCCATCGGGATGGAGGGGGACTACGAGCAGTACTTC.

The rearrangement joins TRBV9 to TRBJ2-1; TRBD2 matches at 8 bases. The V gene's germline CDR1 is SGDLS and CDR2 YYNGEE. The CDR3 consists of 17 residues. The ends lost 3 bases at V and 4 bases at J; junction bases unmatched: 12. The CDR3 nucleotides are TGTGCCAGCAGCGACAAAAGAACTAGCGGAGTTTACAATGAGCAGTTCTTC. It encodes CASSDKRTSGVYNEQFF.

V usage is TRBV14 and J usage is TRBJ2-1; 8 nucleotides agree with TRBD1. Germline lookup yields CDR1 SGHDN and CDR2 FVKESK. After removal of 4 bases from V and 2 bases from J, the junction contained 4 bases not matched to a gene. CDR3 length: 15 amino acids. The CDR3 sequence is CASSRLDRAYNEQFF. CDR3 nucleotides: TGTGCCAGCAGCCGGTTGGACAGGGCCTACAATGAGCAGTTCTTC. Using reference TRBV14 and TRBJ2-1 for the parts outside the CDR3, the full variable domain is EAGVTQFPSHSVIEKGQTVTLRCDPISGHDNLYWYRRVMGKEIKFLLHFVKESKQDESGMPNNRFLAERTGGTYSTLKVQPAELEDSGVYFCASSRLDRAYNEQFFGPGTRLTVL.

V and J are TRBV23-1 and TRBJ2-3, with a weak D call TRBD2 (6 bases). TRBV23-1 is assigned to the ORF class and has an uncertain function. Trimming left V 2 bases short and J 0 bases short, with 12 bases between. The CDR3 extends over 16 amino acids. CDR3 sequence reads: CASSQHQTRSTDTQYF. The CDR3 DNA is TGCGCCAGCAGTCAACACCAGACTAGAAGCACAGATACGCAGTATTTT.

V is TRBV18 and J is TRBJ2-1; 11 bases line up with TRBD2. CDR3 size: 19 residues. With V trimmed by 6 bases and J by 0 bases, 13 bases remained unmatched. Germline V lookup: CDR1 KGHSH, CDR2 LQKENI. CDR3 region: CASSPRLAGGPSSYNEQFF. The CDR3 DNA reads as TGTGCCAGCTCTCCCCGCCTAGCGGGAGGCCCGAGCTCCTACAATGAGCAGTTCTTC.

This clone has only a few counts. The chain recombines TRBV19 with TRBJ2-5; D ambiguous. Trimming removed 3 bases at V and 3 bases at J, with 8 bases between. Germline values: CDR1 LNHDA, CDR2 SQIVND (reference sequence). The CDR3 sequence is 13 residues long. The CDR3 region has the DNA TGTGCCAGTAGTATTGGGCTAGAAGAGACCCAGTACTTC. As protein: CASSIGLEETQYF.

This clone has a handful of counts. V and J are TRBV13 and TRBJ2-1, with D uncertain. V was clipped by 5 bases and J by 5 bases, with 10 bases between them. CDR1 is PRHDT, CDR2 FYEKMQ, per germline (reference sequence). The CDR3 spans 13 residues. This CDR3 is CASSVKRDNEQFF. The CDR3 nucleotides are TGTGCCAGCAGCGTCAAACGTGACAATGAGCAGTTCTTC. Combining the CDR3 with reference TRBV13 and TRBJ2-1 gives the whole variable domain AAGVIQSPRHLIKEKRETATLKCYPIPRHDTVYWYQQGPGQDPQFLISFYEKMQSDKGSIPDRFSAQQFSDYHSELNMSSLELGDSALYFCASSVKRDNEQFFGPGTRLTVL.

This clone appeared a few times. The gene calls are TRBV4-1 and TRBJ2-7; weak D call: TRBD1 (6 bases). CDR1 is MGHRA and CDR2 is YSYEKL in the germline V gene. The CDR3 consists of 14 residues. The germline V and J ends were trimmed by 4 bases and 3 bases, with 13 bases remaining between them. For the CDR3, the DNA is TGCGCCAGCAGCCCTACGGGACAAATCTACGAGCAGTACTTC. This codes for CASSPTGQIYEQYF.